One sample yielded the 14 T cell receptor beta chains listed below, sequenced in a study of beta chain features in type 1 diabetes. Points from the study as a whole: Shorter TCRB CDR3s, moderately but significantly so, were found in Type 1 diabetes patients in all four CD4+ subsets.

What these receptors recognize is not known. The authors reverse transcribed all of the isolated RNA, so sequencing captured expressed TCRB transcripts. The method was immunoSEQ multiplex PCR; TCRdb's version includes in-frame clones alone and lacks a portion of them. The sample lists more than 300,000 clones; 9.3% were seen once. The sequenced sample consisted of central memory CD4+ T cells from blood. The origin of the receptors is a man under 40 with type 1 diabetes.

Here the CDR3 reads CASSLRTSGGQHNEQFF. CDR3 sequence (DNA): TGTGCCAGCAGCCTTAGGACTAGCGGGGGCCAACACAATGAGCAGTTCTTC. The J gene is TRBJ2-1, the V gene TRBV14; 13 bases map to TRBD2. In germline, CDR1 is SGHDN, CDR2 FVKESK. Trimming took 4 bases from V and 5 from J; bases not matched to a gene: 8. The CDR3 is 17 amino acids.

The V gene is TRBV2, the J gene TRBJ2-7, with D possibly being TRBD1 or TRBD2 (5 bases each). From germline, CDR1 is SNHLY and CDR2 FYNNEI. This CDR3 is built from 13 residues. Trimming pared 4 bases from V and 4 bases from J, leaving 11 bases between. The CDR3 region is CASSVLGAYEQYF. The CDR3 nucleotides are TGTGCCAGCAGTGTACTAGGGGCTTACGAGCAGTACTTC.

The chain recombines TRBV11-2 with TRBJ2-3; no clear D. Germline assignment: CDR1 SGHAT and CDR2 FQNNGV. The CDR3 is made up of 14 amino acids. V was pared by 3 bases and J by 0 bases, with 7 bases between. The CDR3 DNA reads TGTGCCAGCAGCTTGAAAGCTAGCACAGATACGCAGTATTTT. Its translation is CASSLKASTDTQYF.

With regard to this clone: One junction end disagrees with the germline gene, perhaps due to a read error. The gene calls are TRBV7-7 and TRBJ2-6; D ambiguous. Germline V gene sequence: CDR1 SSHAT, CDR2 FNYEAQ (reference sequence). CDR3 size: 14 residues. CDR3 protein: CASSLGSGANVLTF. The DNA of the CDR3 is TGTGCTAGCAGCTTGGGATCTGGGGCCAACGTCCTGACTTTC.

This clone occurred a few times. The chain links TRBV30 to TRBJ2-2; no clear D gene. Per the germline V gene, CDR1 is GTSNPN and CDR2 is SVGIG (reference sequence). Trimming shortened V by 8 bases and J by 8 bases, and 9 bases separated the two germline ends. The CDR3 sequence is 10 residues long. CDR3 sequence (DNA): TGTGCCCTCGGAAAGGGGGAGCTGTTTTTT. It translates to CALGKGELFF.

This clone has just a few counts. The rearrangement joins TRBV27 to TRBJ1-1; the D gene is possibly TRBD1 (5 bases). The CDR3 runs 13 residues. V lost 4 bases and J lost 6, with 12 bases in between. CDR1 is MNHEY and CDR2 is SMNVEV in the germline V gene (reference sequence). CDR3 sequence reads: CASSSSRVPEAFF. CDR3 nucleotides: TGTGCCAGCAGTTCCTCCAGGGTACCTGAAGCTTTCTTT.

The J gene is TRBJ1-2, the V gene TRBV5-1; D is possibly TRBD1 (6 bases). Germline assignment: CDR1 SGHRS and CDR2 YFSETQ. V lost 1 base and J 4 bases, leaving 20 bases between the germline ends. The CDR3 is 17 residues long. The chain's CDR3 is CASSLKWSEGESYGYTF. CDR3 DNA: TGCGCCAGCAGCTTGAAGTGGTCGGAGGGGGAGAGCTATGGCTACACCTTC.

The V call is TRBV30, the J call TRBJ1-3; D gene ambiguous. The CDR3 contains 15 residues. From germline, CDR1 is GTSNPN and CDR2 SVGIG (reference sequence). Trimming left V 4 bases short and J 4 bases short, with 17 bases between. Here the CDR3 reads CAWTRAREKGNTIYF. In DNA form, the CDR3 reads TGTGCCTGGACCCGGGCCCGGGAGAAAGGAAACACCATATATTTT.

The chain combines TRBV5-6 with TRBJ2-7; unclear D gene. Trimming shortened V by 1 base and J by 3 bases, and 11 bases separated the two germline ends. The CDR3 loop spans 14 amino acids. Per germline, CDR1 SGHDT and CDR2 YYEEEE. CDR3 in DNA: TGTGCCAGCAGCTTGTGGCGTACGTACTACGAGCAGTACTTC. Residues: CASSLWRTYYEQYF.

This clone was counted a few times. This rearrangement joins TRBV19 to TRBJ1-2; D perhaps matches TRBD1 (5 bases). There are 14 residues in the CDR3. Germline V gene sequence: CDR1 LNHDA, CDR2 SQIVND (reference sequence). V lost 5 bases to trimming and J lost 2 bases, with 12 bases between them. The DNA of the CDR3 is TGTGCCAGTAGTGGAGGACACCTAAACTATGGCTACACCTTC. It specifies CASSGGHLNYGYTF.

This clone was found a few times. The gene calls are TRBV10-3 and TRBJ1-2; D possibly corresponds to TRBD1 (5 bases). V lost 4 bases and J lost 8, with 8 bases in between. The germline CDR1 and CDR2 sequences are ENHRY and SYGVKD. The CDR3 covers 11 residues. CDR3 nucleotides: TGTGCCATCAGTGGGGGCGACGGCTACACCTTC. As protein: CAISGGDGYTF.

This clone was counted many times. The chain links TRBV10-1 to TRBJ2-3, with D maybe TRBD2 (6 bases). The V gene lost 6 bases and the J gene lost 4 bases, with 14 bases spanning the gap. The CDR3 is 14 amino acids. Germline V gives CDR1 WNHNN, CDR2 SYGVQD (reference sequence). CDR3 residues: CASREGGGADTQYF. For the CDR3, the DNA is TGCGCCAGCAGGGAGGGTGGTGGCGCAGATACGCAGTATTTT.

This clone was detected only a few times. The rearrangement joins TRBV12-5 to TRBJ2-1; perhaps D is TRBD1 or TRBD2 (5 bases each). This CDR3 has 14 amino acids. Per the germline V gene, CDR1 is LGHNT and CDR2 is FRNRAP. The V gene lost 5 bases and the J gene lost 5 bases, with 13 bases spanning the gap. The CDR3 sequence: CASGRRDGNNEQFF. CDR3 nucleotide sequence: TGTGCTAGTGGTCGCCGGGACGGAAACAATGAGCAGTTCTTC. Supplemented by reference TRBV12-5 and TRBJ2-1, the full variable domain reads DARVTQTPRHKVTEMGQEVTMRCQPILGHNTVFWYRQTMMQGLELLAYFRNRAPLDDSGMPKDRFSAEMPDATLATLKIQPSEPRDSAVYFCASGRRDGNNEQFFGPGTRLTVL.

This clone has just a few counts. This may arise from a read error, as a much more abundant clone is one base away. V is TRBV11-3 and J is TRBJ2-1; D unresolved. This CDR3 spans 11 amino acids. Germline-derived CDR1 and CDR2 are SGHNT and YENEEA. This CDR3 is CASSSDNEQFF. DNA of the CDR3: TGTGCCAGCAGCTCCGACAATGAGCAGTTCTTC.